Below are 28 T cell receptor beta chains sequenced from a single sample in a study of human T cells and chemical hapten exposure. TCRdb itself ran the RACE reads through MiXCR, one entry per CDR3 protein. The profile shows tens of thousands of distinct CDR3 sequences, around 10% of them singletons. Time point: patch test 3, about 24 weeks after DPC sensitization. Treatment meaning: therapeutic diphenylcyclopropenone sensitization with weekly scalp DPC. The sequences come from whole blood, collected in connection with sensitization to the hapten diphenylcyclopropenone (DPC). Receptors originate from a woman aged 50 to 65 with alopecia areata. Some clones in this sample may be carry-over from other donors' samples.

This clonotype has at least ten counts. The chain links TRBV25-1 to TRBJ2-3; the D gene could be TRBD1 or TRBD2 (5 bases each). Trimming shortened V by 2 bases and J by 7 bases, and 10 bases separated the two germline ends. This CDR3 comprises 13 residues. Germline V gene sequence: CDR1 MGHDK, CDR2 SYGVNS. DNA of the CDR3: TGTGCCAGCAGTGAAGAGGGGTATCATACGCAGTATTTT. It encodes CASSEEGYHTQYF. Full variable domain (rest looked up from reference TRBV25-1 and TRBJ2-3): EADIYQTPRYLVIGTGKKITLECSQTMGHDKMYWYQQDPGMELHLIHYSYGVNSTEKGDLSSESTVSRIRTEHFPLTLESARPSHTSQYLCASSEEGYHTQYFGPGTRLTVL.

Remarks on this clonotype: This may be a read error, as it is one base from a much larger clone. The chain carries TRBV6-5 and TRBJ1-2; D not certain. Germline CDR1 MNHEY, CDR2 SVGAGI. The CDR3 length is 15 residues. With 6 bases removed from V and 0 bases from J, the gap between germline ends came to 14 bases. The CDR3 reads CASRPTVIPNYGYTF. CDR3 sequence (DNA): TGTGCCAGCAGACCTACCGTCATTCCTAACTATGGCTACACCTTC.

This clonotype was recorded a few times. This chain links TRBV27 with TRBJ1-5; perhaps TRBD1 as D (6 bases). Trimming took 0 bases from V and 3 from J, leaving 6 bases between them. Germline values: CDR1 MNHEY, CDR2 SMNVEV (reference sequence). The CDR3 consists of 14 residues. As DNA, the CDR3 is TGTGCCAGCAGTTTATCGGGGGCCAATCAGCCCCAGCATTTT. Protein sequence: CASSLSGANQPQHF.

There are many counts of this clonotype. The chain couples TRBV19 to TRBJ2-7; D is possibly TRBD1 (5 bases). V lost 5 bases, J lost 6 bases, and 14 bases lay in between. The germline V gene encodes CDR1 LNHDA and CDR2 SQIVND (reference sequence). The CDR3 covers 13 residues. For the CDR3, the DNA is TGTGCCAGTAGTTTTGGGATAGACAGCGAGCAGTACTTC. It translates to CASSFGIDSEQYF.

This clonotype occurred a few times. This chain joins TRBV2 and TRBJ2-7; 9 positions agree with TRBD1. CDR1 SNHLY and CDR2 FYNNEI come from the germline V gene. J was trimmed by 5 bases and V by 6 bases; bases with no gene match: 14. This CDR3 has 16 residues. The CDR3 region is CASSESRDREFNEQYF. CDR3 sequence (DNA): TGTGCCAGCAGCGAAAGCCGGGACAGGGAATTCAACGAGCAGTACTTC.

This clonotype was recorded at least ten times. CDR3 DNA sequence: TGTGCCAGCAGCTTCACTAGCGGACAAGAGACCCAGTACTTC. This codes for CASSFTSGQETQYF. The chain couples TRBV11-2 to TRBJ2-5; 8 bases fit TRBD2. The length of the CDR3 is 14 residues. From germline, CDR1 is SGHAT and CDR2 FQNNGV. The V segment lost 3 bases and the J segment 2 bases; nucleotides outside the gene matches: 2.

Only one count was recorded for this clonotype. The chain has TRBV18 and TRBJ1-6; the D is unclear. Trimming took off 3 bases at V and 7 bases at J, with 10 bases between the two ends. Germline assignment: CDR1 KGHSH and CDR2 LQKENI. This CDR3 comprises 14 residues. CDR3 DNA sequence: TGTGCCAGCTCACCTGGAGGTATCAATTCACCCCTCCACTTT. Its translation is CASSPGGINSPLHF.

Ten or more counts support this clonotype. Mismatch with germline at one junction end may stem from a read error. The chain has TRBV7-7 and TRBJ1-2; D gene uncertain. CDR1 and CDR2 from the germline V gene are SSHAT and FNYEAQ (reference sequence). This CDR3 comprises 14 residues. The CDR3 coding sequence is TGTGCTAGCAGTGGCTCCCAGACCAACTATGGCTACACCTTC. It encodes CASSGSQTNYGYTF.

The CDR3 protein is CSARTGVVGNEQFF. The CDR3 DNA follows: TGCAGCGCCCGGACAGGGGTTGTCGGCAATGAGCAGTTCTTC. The chain links TRBV29-1 to TRBJ2-1, with TRBD1 matching 9 bases. The CDR3 extends over 14 amino acids. Trimming at V came to 7 bases and at J to 6 bases, leaving 10 bases not matched to a gene. Germline assignment: CDR1 SQVTM and CDR2 ANQGSEA.

The chain combines TRBV6-1 with TRBJ2-1; TRBD1 agrees at 7 bases. The CDR3 is 14 amino acids. After removal of 8 bases from V and 6 bases from J, the junction contained 10 bases not matched to a gene. The germline V gene has CDR1 MNHNS and CDR2 SASEGT. Written as DNA, the CDR3 is TGTGCCAGCCGAAAGGGACAGCGTACCAATGAGCAGTTCTTC. Translating it yields CASRKGQRTNEQFF.

This clonotype was observed many times. The chain uses TRBV7-2 and TRBJ2-2; unclear D gene. V lost 5 bases and J lost 2, with 12 bases in between. The CDR3 totals 15 residues. Germline V gives CDR1 SGHTA, CDR2 FQGNSA. For the CDR3, the DNA is TGTGCCAGCAGCACGAGAACAGCTAACACCGGGGAGCTGTTTTTT. Encoded protein: CASSTRTANTGELFF.

At least ten counts were recorded for this clonotype. This chain links TRBV7-2 with TRBJ2-5, with a weak D call TRBD2 (5 bases). Germline CDR1 reads SGHTA; CDR2 reads FQGNSA. Deletions cut 0 bases from V and 2 bases from J, with 10 bases between. This CDR3 spans 15 amino acids. The CDR3 loop is CASSLAGLAQETQYF. The CDR3 nucleotides are TGTGCCAGCAGCTTAGCCGGACTGGCTCAAGAGACCCAGTACTTC.

V is TRBV20-1 and J is TRBJ2-2; tentative D call: TRBD1 (5 bases). Trimming took off 0 bases at V and 1 base at J, with 12 bases between the two ends. This CDR3 has 16 amino acids. Germline V CDR1 and CDR2: DFQATT, SNEGSKA (reference sequence). This CDR3 is CSARDQRQGNTGELFF. DNA of the CDR3: TGCAGTGCTAGAGATCAGAGGCAGGGGAACACCGGGGAGCTGTTTTTT.

This clonotype was detected a few times. CDR3 sequence (DNA): TGTGCCAGTAGCCCGACAAACACCGGGGAGCTGTTTTTT. Translation: CASSPTNTGELFF. This chain uses TRBV19 with TRBJ2-2; D gene uncertain. The CDR3 is 13 residues long. V lost 6 bases, J lost 2 bases, and 7 bases lay in between. Per germline, CDR1 LNHDA and CDR2 SQIVND (reference sequence).

This clonotype came up many times. The genes are TRBV12-3 or TRBV12-4 and TRBJ2-5; D gene unclear. V was clipped by 6 bases and J by 3 bases, with 5 bases between them. CDR3 length: 11 residues. The CDR3 loop reads CASRREETQYF. CDR3 sequence (DNA): TGTGCCAGCAGGAGAGAAGAGACCCAGTACTTC.

The chain couples TRBV6-2 or TRBV6-3 to TRBJ2-7, with D uncertain. V was cut by 2 bases and J by 5 bases, with 16 bases left in between. CDR1 and CDR2 from the germline V gene are MNHEY and SVGEGT. The CDR3 consists of 15 residues. The CDR3 DNA reads TGTGCCAGCAGTTACAGCCAGGCCAGTTCCCACGAGCAGTACTTC. Translated, it gives CASSYSQASSHEQYF.

This clonotype was seen many times. CDR3: CASSHGLEQFF. The CDR3 region has the DNA TGTGCCAGCAGCCACGGTTTAGAGCAGTTCTTC. This chain links TRBV12-3 or TRBV12-4 with TRBJ2-1; no reliable D call. The length of the CDR3 is 11 residues. Trimming stripped 6 bases from V and 10 bases from J, with 10 bases between.

The rearrangement uses TRBV28 and TRBJ2-7; D tentatively reads TRBD1 or TRBD2 (5 bases each). V lost 6 bases and J 1 base, leaving 13 bases between the germline ends. Germline loops: CDR1 MDHEN, CDR2 SYDVKM. The CDR3 runs 14 residues. The CDR3 spells CASRSGTASYEQYF. The CDR3 bases are TGTGCCAGCAGGTCCGGGACGGCTTCCTACGAGCAGTACTTC.

V is TRBV29-1 and J is TRBJ2-1; D remains ambiguous. The CDR3 is 13 residues long. Germline V gene lookup returns CDR1 SQVTM and CDR2 ANQGSEA. Between the trimmed V and J ends, which lost 0 bases and 7 bases, there was a span of 10 bases. In DNA, the CDR3 is TGCAGCGTTGAAGATCTCAGAAGAAATGAGCAGTTCTTC. It translates to CSVEDLRRNEQFF.

The rearrangement uses TRBV12-3 or TRBV12-4 and TRBJ1-4, with D unclear. V was shortened by 4 bases and J by 14 bases, with 17 bases between the two germline ends. The CDR3 totals 13 residues. In DNA form, the CDR3 reads TGTGCCAGCAGTTCCAACGACAAGGGTCGGCTGTTTTTT. It encodes CASSSNDKGRLFF.

This clonotype showed up just a few times. The V call is TRBV4-3, the J call TRBJ1-1, with D hard to call. CDR1 and CDR2 from the germline V gene are LGHNA and YSLEER. Trimming shortened V by 1 base and J by 5 bases, and 8 bases separated the two germline ends. The CDR3 loop spans 13 amino acids. The CDR3 is CASSQAAMTEAFF. The CDR3 region has the DNA TGCGCCAGCAGCCAAGCGGCTATGACTGAAGCTTTCTTT.

The chain has TRBV10-3 and TRBJ2-7; tentatively, D is TRBD1 (6 bases). The V and J ends lost 6 bases and 6 bases respectively, with 12 bases between them. This CDR3 region has 12 residues. Germline assignment: CDR1 ENHRY and CDR2 SYGVKD. CDR3 nucleotide sequence: TGTGCCATCAGCTCACAGGGTCCCGAGCAGTACTTC. Translation gives CAISSQGPEQYF.

This clonotype was recorded many times. The chain is built from TRBV4-1 and TRBJ1-1; possible D gene TRBD1, 5 bases. The V end was cut by 0 bases, the J end by 4 bases, with 12 bases between. This CDR3 region has 15 residues. Germline CDR1 MGHRA, CDR2 YSYEKL. The CDR3 nucleotides are TGCGCCAGCAGCCAAGATCAGTACGGGGCCACTGAAGCTTTCTTT. Protein product: CASSQDQYGATEAFF.

This clonotype was detected only a few times. The V gene is TRBV12-3 or TRBV12-4, the J gene TRBJ2-1, with D uncertain. V lost 1 base, J lost 9 bases, and 16 bases lay in between. The CDR3 has 15 amino acids. The chain's CDR3 is CASSLGLHENGEQFF. In DNA, the CDR3 is TGTGCCAGCAGTTTAGGGCTCCACGAGAACGGTGAGCAGTTCTTC.

This clonotype appeared many times. The CDR3 region is CASTQEGYEQYF. CDR3 nucleotide sequence: TGTGCCAGCACGCAGGAGGGCTACGAGCAGTACTTC. The chain is built from TRBV6-6 and TRBJ2-7, with D perhaps TRBD2 (6 bases). The CDR3 spans 12 residues. From germline, CDR1 is MNHNY and CDR2 SVGAGI (reference sequence). The germline V and J ends were trimmed by 7 bases and 3 bases, with 10 bases remaining between them.

In this sample, this clonotype turned up a few times. The V call is TRBV12-5, the J call TRBJ2-2; 7 bases fit TRBD1. The V and J ends lost 7 bases and 5 bases, in that order; junction bases with no gene match: 16. Germline-derived CDR1 and CDR2 are LGHNT and FRNRAP. The CDR3 length is 17 residues. The CDR3 is CASAPSRDSLITGELFF. The CDR3 coding sequence is TGTGCTAGTGCCCCTTCCCGGGACAGCCTAATTACCGGGGAGCTGTTTTTT.

Only a few counts were recorded for this clonotype. CDR3 coding DNA: TGCAGCGGGAGGACAGGCCTAATGAACACTGAAGCTTTCTTT. Amino acids: CSGRTGLMNTEAFF. J is TRBJ1-1 and V is TRBV29-1; TRBD1 matches 7 bases. Germline values: CDR1 SQVTM, CDR2 ANQGSEA. The CDR3 is 14 amino acids. J gave up 0 bases and V 7 bases, and 8 bases lay outside the gene matches.

This clonotype was found many times. The CDR3 sequence is CASSPPPPGVHEQYF. In nucleotides, the CDR3 is TGTGCCAGCAGCCCCCCACCTCCAGGGGTACACGAGCAGTACTTC. The chain is built from TRBV5-4 and TRBJ2-7, with a possible D match to TRBD1 (6 bases). V was shortened by 4 bases and J by 5 bases, with 19 bases between the two germline ends. The CDR3 length is 15 residues. The germline gives CDR1 SGHNT, CDR2 YYREEE (reference sequence).